This T cell receptor beta chain appears in the sequencing data of a study of cytomegalovirus exposure and HLA in healthy donors (dated by TCRdb to the late 2010s). Concerning the study at large: According to an earlier analysis of several hundred of the donors, some 180 million T cells yielded 90 million to 130 million unique TCR beta sequences and more than 250 Gb of sequence data. Approximately 300 gigabases of sequencing data and 70 million to 100 million unique TCR sequences were included in an early release covering about 620 HLA-typed donors. Of the roughly 400 genotyped donors, 65% to 90% fell in the genetic ancestry cluster associated with self-reported Caucasian donors. The study aimed to test whether cataloging public T cell receptors could reveal signatures of past pathogen exposure. The study profiled the T cell repertoires of more than 500 subjects by immunosequencing and related them to cytomegalovirus serostatus. A separate validation cohort of 100 to 150 different subjects was used in addition to the 666-subject first cohort. To predict cytomegalovirus infection status, the study brought together high-throughput TCR immunosequencing, statistical association of individual TCRs with disease status, and machine learning. In a later analysis, previously published TCR beta repertoires from 666 donors were re-analyzed and high-resolution HLA genotyping was added so that TCR occurrence patterns could be studied. Rather than using new phenotypic data, the later analysis identified candidate immune exposures from TCR beta sequences and from how often those sequences occurred across donors. An earlier analysis of around 640 of the donors used high-throughput TCR beta sequencing to judge whether each TCR beta V gene segment behaved as functional or pseudogenic. Donor age, sex, ethnicity and CMV serostatus were compiled together with the repertoire data. In a later genetic analysis, genome-wide SNP genotypes for about three fifths of the roughly 670 donors were used, and that subset was treated as a discovery cohort. Every repertoire in the discovery cohort had been generated on one and the same sequencing platform. Both class I and class II loci were covered by HLA typing, at four-digit resolution. The number of donors typed differed by locus, with about 620-630 for A, B, C, DRB1 and DQB1, 522 for DQA1, approximately 580 for DPA1, and around 460 for DPB1. Because of strong linkage in the cohort, roughly five DR-DQ haplotypes were treated as single units for association and clustering. On average, 235,054 unique TCR beta nucleotide sequences were sequenced per donor among 300 to 500 genotyped donors of the cohort, with 15% to 20% of those sequences being non-productive. The research as a whole found: A cluster of highly shared sequence variants was judged likely to represent a technical artifact of the sequencing pipeline. Correlated functional status among segregating V segments might be attributable to linkage disequilibrium, but an unknown experimental factor could not be ruled out. In this cohort, only TCR beta chains were sequenced, and detectable features were limited by the absence of alpha or paired-chain data. A further reported finding was that TCR beta sequences accurately predicted the HLA-A and HLA-B alleles for most subjects in the first cohort. In a later analysis, several top co-occurrence clusters were reported to appear linked to parvovirus B19, influenza, CMV and Epstein-Barr virus. Most TCR sequences were observed very rarely across donors, whereas some public TCRs were present in many individuals. According to a later analysis, most CMV-associated TCR beta chains appeared to be HLA-restricted, and the HLA associations seemed to be driven largely by CMV exposure. A later analysis found that HLA-associated TCR beta chains were more clonally expanded and had lower generation probabilities than equally common non-associated chains. A later genetic analysis associated a missense DCLRE1C variant with V-gene and J-gene trimming of TCR beta chains, and an independent cohort replicated the association. In vitro tests confirmed that a few of the cytomegalovirus-associated TCR beta chains recognize cytomegalovirus antigens. Compared with the roughly 600-donor mean, donors in an Asian-associated ancestry cluster had fewer N-insertions in productive TCRs, according to a later genetic analysis. Specific HLA alleles were associated with roughly 17,000 TCR beta sequences at a false discovery rate of 0.05 in a later analysis. Cytomegalovirus status was reported to be diagnosed by the classifier with high specificity and sensitivity in both the original and validation cohorts. According to a later analysis, TCR association rates differed among HLA loci, with DRB1 alleles showing the most associated TCRs and HLA-C alleles showing the fewest. A total of 150 or so TCR beta chains were listed by the study as associated with cytomegalovirus. The authors suggested that the approach could potentially be generalized to other disease states and immunological phenotypes. Presence/absence analyses assumed roughly uniform sequencing depth across donors, an assumption that may not hold. Because counts were too low, about 18 rarely observed V segments, including chromosome 9 orphons, were excluded from the earlier analysis of some 590 of the donors. Strong co-occurrence of HLA alleles, especially DR and DQ, made assigning TCR associations to individual alleles difficult. Because HLA typing was missing for some donors at each locus, association tests included only the typed subset. For the cohort, immune exposure information was limited to CMV serostatus. Some IMGT-functional V segments, including TRBV6-2 and TRBV6-3, could not be distinguished by the 87-base-pair reads and were therefore excluded. In an earlier analysis of some 500 of the donors, most TCR beta V segments were observed in productive rearrangements about 87% or about 30% of the time, broadly matching IMGT annotations.

Libraries came from the immunoSEQ multiplex PCR assay. For the multiplex PCR, a mixture combining 60 forward primers for TCR Vbeta segments and 13 reverse primers for TCR Jbeta segments was used. The CDR3 region of rearranged TCR beta genes was amplified from genomic DNA by a multiplex PCR assay. The amplified TCR beta libraries were sequenced on the Illumina HiSeq System as 87-base-pair reads. From the authors' description of their analysis: A later analysis tallied tens of millions of unique TCR beta chains across the 650 to 750 repertoires, and approximately 9.9 million of those chains were shared by two or more donors. A nearest-neighbor algorithm error-corrected the raw reads and collapsed the reads into unique sequences, merging closely related sequences to remove PCR and sequencing errors. CDR3 sequences were aligned to IMGT reference sequences to assign V, D and J gene segments. Each retained sequence needed at least a six-nucleotide match to both a V gene segment and a J gene segment. A rearrangement counted as productive if the CDR3 had no stop codons and remained in frame with V and J, and every other rearrangement counted as non-productive. Following IMGT convention, CDR3 was defined as the stretch from the second conserved V-encoded cysteine to the conserved J-encoded phenylalanine. In an earlier analysis of 587 of the donors, sequences lacking an unambiguous match to a single V gene segment were excluded. An earlier analysis of about 600 of the donors called V segments functional above 56.7% productive rearrangements and segregating when the between-donor standard deviation exceeded 5%. To diagnose cytomegalovirus status from the catalog of TCR beta chain sequences, a statistical classification framework was built. A later analysis assigned V and J genes by comparing TCR nucleotide sequences with IMGT/GENE-DB human TR gene sequences. In a later analysis, CDR3 sequences and most-parsimonious VDJ recombination scenarios were assigned using the TCRdist pipeline. In a later analysis, each TCR beta chain was defined by its CDR3 amino acid sequence together with its V-gene family, and reads without a unique V-gene family were excluded. As a way to deal with suspected cross-contamination and a sequencing artifact, a later analysis dropped roughly 600 nucleotide sequences that were highly shared and had low generation probability. A later analysis calculated a clonal expansion index for each public chain from normalized within-repertoire ranks of inferred template counts. A later analysis computed generation probabilities with a VDJ recombination model fitted to out-of-frame rearrangements, and checked the results against IGoR. Hypergeometric tests were used in a later analysis to score TCR-TCR, TCR-HLA and TCR-CMV co-occurrence, with a repertoire-size bias correction applied to the TCR pairs. A later analysis estimated false discovery rates by permuting HLA or CMV assignments 20 times. In a later analysis, co-occurring TCRs were grouped using DBSCAN, with TCRdist sequence similarity added in when clustering inside HLA-allele-positive subsets. Repertoires with fewer than 30,000 or more than 120,000 public chains, plus five repertoires with anomalous nucleotide sharing, were excluded from co-occurrence clustering. Drawn from immuneACCESS, this table holds only the in-frame rearrangements with V and J called that TCRdb kept. Clones are partly lost; checked studies trace under half to an unresolved V gene and leave the rest unexplained. D and trimming were read from the DNA, whereas the V and J calls and clone size are those reported in that table. The sample table lists 150,000 to 200,000 clones, 60% to 80% of them with a count of one. The ten top clones hold about 3.1% of the sample.

The cohort was made up of about 670 healthy bone marrow donors. At the time of sampling, all cohort members were nominally healthy, though unrecorded immune exposures were likely present. The donor was CMV seronegative and was included in the group of 352 seronegative cohort members. Every donor gave a peripheral blood sample, and the peripheral blood mononuclear cells from that sample were used for TCR beta sequencing. Genomic DNA extraction from the blood cell samples was performed with the Qiagen DNeasy Blood Extraction Kit. This clone has just a few counts. Its cognate antigen has yet to be identified. No per-base quality is available; no much larger clone lies one base away. V and J are truncated by 6 bases and 0 bases respectively, leaving an intervening sequence of 11 bases. The CDR3 runs 14 amino acids, cysteine and phenylalanine included. CDR3 DNA only is kept here, 42 bases in frame from base 1. From the germline V gene, CDR1 is SGHAT and CDR2 is FQNNGV.

The TCR was taken from a female donor in good health and CMV-seronegative. This receptor chain uses TRBV11-2 and TRBJ1-1; possibly the D gene is TRBD1, per 5 matching bases. Sample: PBMCs. The sequenced DNA is TGTGCCAGCAGTCGACAGCGCATGAACACTGAAGCTTTCTTT. Its product reads: CASSRQRMNTEAFF.